This entry describes one T cell receptor beta chain. Only a few counts were recorded for this clonotype. Its antigen target is currently unknown. Base qualities are not provided; no much larger clone lies one nucleotide away. Clipping removes 1 base from V and 3 bases from J, with 6 as the unmatched junction base count. The CDR3, cysteine through phenylalanine, is 16 amino acids long. The sequence is cut down to CDR3 DNA, 48 bases in frame from base 1. The germline V gene encodes CDR1 LNHDA and CDR2 SQIVND (reference sequence). Sequencing took place on an Illumina HiSeq 1500. TCRdb reanalyzed the raw reads on its own, using fastp at Q25 for trimming and MiXCR for clone calling, and kept in-frame beta chains. Records with the same CDR3 protein are collapsed into one entry carrying the most frequent genes and DNA. Across this sample there are approximately 250,000 distinct CDR3 sequences, with approximately 13% seen only once. The ten largest clones represent 1.6% of the sample.

These data belong to a study of T cell repertoires in cytomegalovirus infection (dated by TCRdb to the late 2010s). For context, the study as a whole: Donor HLA type was relevant to the analysis, as public TCR beta signatures indicated carriage of CMV infection together with the matching HLA type.

The investigation overall reported the following: The ex vivo response was dominated by HLA-C-restricted CMV-specific TCR beta clonotypes, which also provided the single most frequent clonotype in two of eight donors. Cumulative frequency of public TCR beta family members discriminated carriers of CMV infection plus the relevant HLA type in this cohort and an independent approximately 400-donor cohort.

The origin of this receptor is a human donor in good health (CMV status not recorded). Some clones in this sample may be carry-over from other donors' samples. Sequencing was done on a sample of PBMCs. The V gene is TRBV19 and the J gene is TRBJ1-2; 9 central nucleotides agree with TRBD1. The sequence in DNA is TGTGCCAGTAGTATAGGGTGGACAGGGGAGGACTATGGCTACACCTTC. This translates into CASSIGWTGEDYGYTF.